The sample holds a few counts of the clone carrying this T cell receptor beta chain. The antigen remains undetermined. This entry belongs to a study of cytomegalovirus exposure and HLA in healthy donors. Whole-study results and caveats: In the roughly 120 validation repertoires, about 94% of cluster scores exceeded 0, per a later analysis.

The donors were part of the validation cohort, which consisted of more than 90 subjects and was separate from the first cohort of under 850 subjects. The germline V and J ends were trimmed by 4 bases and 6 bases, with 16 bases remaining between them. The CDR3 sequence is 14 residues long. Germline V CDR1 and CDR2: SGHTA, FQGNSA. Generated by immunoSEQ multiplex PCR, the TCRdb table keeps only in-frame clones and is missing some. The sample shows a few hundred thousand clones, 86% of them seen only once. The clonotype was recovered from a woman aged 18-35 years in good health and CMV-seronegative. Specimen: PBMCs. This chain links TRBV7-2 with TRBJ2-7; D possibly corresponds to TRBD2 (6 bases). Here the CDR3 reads CASSSGVSLGEQYF. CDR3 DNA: TGTGCCAGCAGCTCGGGAGTATCACTGGGCGAGCAGTACTTC.